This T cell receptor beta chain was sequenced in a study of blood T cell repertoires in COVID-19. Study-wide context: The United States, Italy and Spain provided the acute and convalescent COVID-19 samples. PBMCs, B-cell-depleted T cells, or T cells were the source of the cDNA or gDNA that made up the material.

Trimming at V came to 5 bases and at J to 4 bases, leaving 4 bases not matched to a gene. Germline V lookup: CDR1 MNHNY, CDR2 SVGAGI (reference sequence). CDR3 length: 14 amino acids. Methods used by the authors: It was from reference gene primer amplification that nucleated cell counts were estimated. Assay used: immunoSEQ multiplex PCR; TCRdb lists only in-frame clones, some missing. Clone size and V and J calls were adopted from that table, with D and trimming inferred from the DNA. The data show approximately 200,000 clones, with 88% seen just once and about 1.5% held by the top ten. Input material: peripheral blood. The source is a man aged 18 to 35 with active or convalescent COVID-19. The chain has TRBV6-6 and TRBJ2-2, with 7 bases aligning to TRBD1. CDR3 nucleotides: TGTGCCAGCAGTCGAACAGGGGCCACCGGGGAGCTGTTTTTT. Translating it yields CASSRTGATGELFF.